This record covers a single T cell receptor beta chain. The antigen remains unidentified. The germline CDR1 and CDR2 sequences are SGHRS and YFSETQ. J was trimmed by 2 bases and V by 3 bases; bases with no gene match: 4. The CDR3 is 14 residues long. PCR used 60 Vbeta primers and 13 Jbeta primers. In the original analysis: In a later analysis, of about 80 million unique beta chains, around 11 million appeared in at least two donors. Assay: immunoSEQ multiplex PCR; the TCRdb copy retains only in-frame clones and omits some. The V and J calls and clone size were taken over from that table, and D and trimming were inferred from the DNA. The data hold more than 85,000 clones, with approximately 83% observed a single time. This record comes from a study of cytomegalovirus exposure and HLA in healthy donors. Study-wide points: It emerged from a later analysis that several of the most significant clusters appeared to be linked to common viral pathogens. Testing in vitro showed three CMV-associated chains specific for CMV antigens.

The clonotype comes from a man aged 18 to 29 in good health and CMV-seronegative. The chain carries TRBV5-1 and TRBJ2-7; 8 bases fit TRBD1. The sample was PBMCs. CDR3 DNA: TGCGCCAGCAGCTGGGACAGGCCAACCTACGAGCAGTACTTC. Amino acids: CASSWDRPTYEQYF.